Shown below are 7 T cell receptor beta chains from a single sample sequenced in a study of cytomegalovirus exposure and HLA in healthy donors. TCRdb's table, derived via immunoSEQ multiplex PCR, lists solely in-frame clones and lacks some. The repertoire holds tens of thousands of clones, about 90% seen once, with almost 1.5% in the top ten. Specimen: PBMCs. All receptors derive from a man between 18 and 29 years old in good health and CMV-seronegative.

The chain has TRBV5-1 and TRBJ1-1; D is uncertain. Between the trimmed V and J ends, which lost 0 bases and 2 bases, there was a span of 11 bases. The CDR3 covers 15 residues. Germline CDR1 SGHRS, CDR2 YFSETQ. CDR3 DNA sequence: TGCGCCAGCAGCTTGGGAGTCCAAGTCAACACTGAAGCTTTCTTT. Its protein product is CASSLGVQVNTEAFF.

V usage is TRBV29-1 and J usage is TRBJ1-2; 9 nucleotides align to TRBD1. Germline trimming cut 1 base from V and 4 bases from J; bases unmatched to any gene: 1. CDR1 SQVTM and CDR2 ANQGSEA come from the germline V gene. This CDR3 has 13 residues. The CDR3 sequence is CSVEADRGYGYTF. The CDR3 DNA reads as TGCAGCGTTGAAGCGGACAGGGGCTATGGCTACACCTTC.

The chain couples TRBV19 to TRBJ2-2; a possible D gene is TRBD2 (5 bases). Trimming removed 2 bases at V and 0 bases at J, with 10 bases between. The germline V gene has CDR1 LNHDA and CDR2 SQIVND (reference sequence). The CDR3 is 16 residues long. The DNA of the CDR3 is TGTGCCAGTAGTATACCCGGGATCACGAACACCGGGGAGCTGTTTTTT. This sequence encodes CASSIPGITNTGELFF.

V usage is TRBV2 and J usage is TRBJ2-7; maybe TRBD2 (6 bases). CDR1 and CDR2 from the germline V gene are SNHLY and FYNNEI. The germline V and J ends were trimmed by 8 bases and 6 bases, with 17 bases remaining between them. The CDR3 totals 13 residues. CDR3 nucleotide sequence: TGTGCCAGCGGGACTCAAAGGGGAGGCGAGCAGTACTTC. Its translation is CASGTQRGGEQYF.

The chain employs TRBV7-9 and TRBJ2-5; the match to TRBD2 covers 7 bases. The V and J ends lost 5 bases and 3 bases, in that order; junction bases with no gene match: 9. The CDR3 covers 15 residues. Germline values: CDR1 SEHNR, CDR2 FQNEAQ (reference sequence). In DNA form, the CDR3 reads TGTGCCAGCAGCCCGGCGCTAGCGGAAAAAGAGACCCAGTACTTC. This codes for CASSPALAEKETQYF.

The gene calls are TRBV21-1 and TRBJ2-5; the DNA was not used to check the table's D call, TRBD1. TRBV21-1 is labeled a pseudogene. This CDR3 has 14 residues. In DNA, the CDR3 is TGTGCCAGCAGCAAAAGCAGGGGCCGCGAGACCCAGTACTTC. Amino acids: CASSKSRGRETQYF.

This chain links TRBV19 with TRBJ2-3; TRBD1 agrees at 8 bases. Germline V lookup: CDR1 LNHDA, CDR2 SQIVND (reference sequence). The CDR3 is made up of 12 amino acids. V trimming: 5 bases; J trimming: 14 bases; junction bases outside the gene matches: 9. The CDR3 here is CASSSGQGAPYF. The CDR3 DNA sequence: TGTGCCAGTAGTTCTGGACAGGGTGCCCCGTATTTT.